What follows are 3 T cell receptor beta chains derived from one specimen sequenced in a study of T cells in Graves' hyperthyroidism and ophthalmopathy (dated by TCRdb to the late 2010s). The library was built by means of multiplex PCR. Sequencing was carried out with an Illumina HiSeq 2000. TCR beta CDR3 regions were amplified from RNA transcripts. For the first round of RT-PCR on the TCR CDR3, the HTBI primer set was used together with the Qiagen OneStep RT-PCR kit. TCRdb's own reprocessing of the public reads used fastp at Q25 and MiXCR and kept productive beta chains. Under each unique CDR3 protein, matching rows form one entry showing the most common genes and DNA. The sample table shows about 400,000 distinct CDR3 sequences, and about 14% are seen once. The ten largest account for about 18% of the sample. Source material: blood. The receptor source for this set is a woman aged 30 to 39 with Graves' ophthalmopathy.

This clonotype was detected only a few times. The V call is TRBV30, the J call TRBJ1-6; D possibly corresponds to TRBD1 (5 bases). The CDR3 is 13 residues long. The germline V gene encodes CDR1 GTSNPN and CDR2 SVGIG (reference sequence). Trimming removed 5 bases at V and 14 bases at J, with 19 bases between. DNA of the CDR3: TGTGCCTGGCGCCGGGACTCCACTCCCACCCTCCACTTT. It translates to CAWRRDSTPTLHF.

This clonotype turned up a few times. This chain links TRBV6-1 with TRBJ2-7, with D hard to call. The V and J ends lost 8 bases and 4 bases respectively, with 6 bases between them. This CDR3 contains 10 residues. CDR1 is MNHNS, CDR2 SASEGT, per germline. CDR3 sequence (DNA): TGTGCCAGCGTGGCGTACGAGCAGTACTTC. It specifies CASVAYEQYF.

This clonotype was counted between two and nine times. V gene TRBV15 combines with J gene TRBJ1-3, with a possible D match to TRBD1 (5 bases). Trimming took off 2 bases at V and 1 base at J, with 12 bases between the two ends. Per the germline V gene, CDR1 is LNHNV and CDR2 is YYDKDF (reference sequence). CDR3 size: 16 residues. CDR3: CATSRSTGFSGNTIYF. The CDR3 region has the DNA TGTGCCACCAGCAGAAGTACAGGTTTTTCTGGAAACACCATATATTTT.